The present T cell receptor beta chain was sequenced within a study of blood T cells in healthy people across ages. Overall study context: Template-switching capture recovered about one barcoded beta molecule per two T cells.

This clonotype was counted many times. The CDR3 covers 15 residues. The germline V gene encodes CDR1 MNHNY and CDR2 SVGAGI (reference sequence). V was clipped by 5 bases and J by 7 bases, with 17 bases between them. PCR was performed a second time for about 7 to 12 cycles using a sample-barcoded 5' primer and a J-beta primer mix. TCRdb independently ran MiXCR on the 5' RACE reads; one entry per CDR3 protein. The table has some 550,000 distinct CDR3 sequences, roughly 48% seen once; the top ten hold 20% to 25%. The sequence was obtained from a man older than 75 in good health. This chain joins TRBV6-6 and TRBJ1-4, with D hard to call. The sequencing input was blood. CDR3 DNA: TGTGCCAGCAGTCTGATGGCGGGGATTGGTGAAAAACTGTTTTTT. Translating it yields CASSLMAGIGEKLFF.